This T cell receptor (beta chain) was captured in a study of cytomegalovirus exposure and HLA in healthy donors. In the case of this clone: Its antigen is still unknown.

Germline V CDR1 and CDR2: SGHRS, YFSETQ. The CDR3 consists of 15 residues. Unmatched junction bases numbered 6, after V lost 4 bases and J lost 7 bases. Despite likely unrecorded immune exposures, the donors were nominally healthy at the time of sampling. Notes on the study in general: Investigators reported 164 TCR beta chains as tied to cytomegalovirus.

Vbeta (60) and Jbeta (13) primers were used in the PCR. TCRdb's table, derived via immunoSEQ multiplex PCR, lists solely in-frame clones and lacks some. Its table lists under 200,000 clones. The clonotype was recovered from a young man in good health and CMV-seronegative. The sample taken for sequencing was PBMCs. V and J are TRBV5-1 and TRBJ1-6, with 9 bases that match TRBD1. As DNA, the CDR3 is TGCGCCAGCAGCGGCCGACAGGGGGGAAATTCACCCCTCCACTTT. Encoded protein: CASSGRQGGNSPLHF.